This T cell receptor (beta chain) was identified in a study of Graves' ophthalmopathy and Graves' hyperthyroidism. Background on the study: Sampling took place at initial diagnosis, with peripheral blood obtained before any treatment.

Amplification of TCR beta CDR3 regions used RNA transcripts. Second-round multiplex PCR followed a first-round RT-PCR using HTBI primers. TCRdb re-derived calls from the multiplex PCR reads in MiXCR, one entry per CDR3 protein. This repertoire shows some 200,000 distinct CDR3 sequences, 25% to 35% found once; its top ten account for about 8.2%. This clonotype was counted many times. Reliance was placed on clinical symptoms, serum thyroxine, TRAb, thyroid ultrasound and orbital computed tomography for diagnosis. This CDR3 has 17 amino acids. The junction had 6 bases not matched to a gene; V was cut back by 1 base and J by 4 bases. Germline values: CDR1 MNHEY, CDR2 SVGAGI.

Sample: peripheral blood. The source is a man aged 50-60 years with Graves' ophthalmopathy. The chain uses TRBV6-5 and TRBJ2-2, with 10 bases lining up with TRBD2. The CDR3 spells CASSYFLAGGSTGELFF. CDR3 nucleotide sequence: TGTGCCAGCAGTTACTTCTTAGCGGGAGGAAGCACCGGGGAGCTGTTTTTT.